This passage covers 13 T cell receptor beta chains from one sample sequenced in a study of cytomegalovirus exposure and HLA in healthy donors (dated by TCRdb to 2017 to 2019). Libraries were prepared through the immunoSEQ multiplex PCR assay. This immuneACCESS table, as held by TCRdb, lists in-frame sequences with V and J called but not all clones. Of the missing ones, under half trace to an unresolved V gene in checked studies; the others have no known cause. The sample records around 300,000 clones, 70% to 90% of which are singletons. Of the sample, around 0.96% falls within the top ten clones. The sequenced sample was PBMCs. Receptor source: a man aged 25 to 45 in good health and CMV-seronegative.

This chain uses TRBV6-1 with TRBJ2-5; a possible D gene is TRBD2 (6 bases). The germline CDR1 and CDR2 sequences are MNHNS and SASEGT. There are 12 residues in the CDR3. V was clipped by 0 bases and J by 7 bases, with 6 bases between them. The CDR3 spells CASSEARGTQYF. CDR3 in DNA: TGTGCCAGCAGTGAAGCGCGGGGGACCCAGTACTTC.

V is TRBV7-2 and J is TRBJ2-3; D is perhaps TRBD1 (6 bases). This CDR3 is 14 amino acids long. V lost 5 bases, J lost 2 bases, and 11 bases lay in between. In germline, CDR1 is SGHTA, CDR2 FQGNSA. The CDR3 sequence: CASSPTGPTDTQYF. For the CDR3, the DNA is TGTGCCAGCAGCCCAACAGGGCCCACAGATACGCAGTATTTT.

V gene TRBV5-4 combines with J gene TRBJ1-1; D is perhaps TRBD1 (5 bases). Germline loops: CDR1 SGHNT, CDR2 YYREEE (reference sequence). Deletions cut 4 bases from V and 4 bases from J, with 11 bases between. The CDR3 has 13 residues. The CDR3 DNA sequence: TGTGCCAGCAGCCGGGGGACCAGCACTGAAGCTTTCTTT. It translates to CASSRGTSTEAFF.

The rearrangement joins TRBV7-2 to TRBJ2-5; the D is unclear. The CDR3 consists of 14 residues. Deletions cut 4 bases from V and 7 bases from J, with 16 bases between. Germline V gene sequence: CDR1 SGHTA, CDR2 FQGNSA. CDR3 region: CASSSNEAVVTQYF. Written as DNA, the CDR3 is TGTGCCAGCAGCTCAAATGAGGCCGTCGTGACCCAGTACTTC.

This sequence joins TRBV9 and TRBJ2-7, with a weak D call TRBD2 (6 bases). Per the germline V gene, CDR1 is SGDLS and CDR2 is YYNGEE. The CDR3 is made up of 15 amino acids. Trimming pared 4 bases from V and 1 base from J, leaving 15 bases between. The CDR3 loop reads CASSPRRDLSYEQYF. The CDR3 DNA reads TGTGCCAGCAGCCCCCGCCGGGACTTATCCTACGAGCAGTACTTC.

This rearrangement joins TRBV7-2 to TRBJ2-5; D perhaps matches TRBD2 (5 bases). Deletions cut 0 bases from V and 7 bases from J, with 9 bases between. Germline CDR1 SGHTA, CDR2 FQGNSA. This CDR3 contains 13 residues. The CDR3 DNA is TGTGCCAGCAGCTTAGCCGAACGGGGGACCCAGTACTTC. It is translated as CASSLAERGTQYF.

This rearrangement joins TRBV11-2 to TRBJ2-2; D gene unclear. V was clipped by 2 bases and J by 4 bases, with 5 bases between them. Germline V CDR1 and CDR2: SGHAT, FQNNGV. The CDR3 totals 13 residues. The CDR3 DNA reads as TGTGCCAGCAGCTTATCCCGCACCGGGGAGCTGTTTTTT. Amino acids: CASSLSRTGELFF.

This clone was seen only a few times. V usage is TRBV7-2 and J usage is TRBJ1-4, with 11 positions matching TRBD1. From germline, CDR1 is SGHTA and CDR2 FQGNSA. The junction had 6 bases not matched to a gene; V was cut back by 5 bases and J by 7 bases. The CDR3 is 15 amino acids. CDR3 residues: CASSPDRGRVEKLFF. As DNA, the CDR3 is TGTGCCAGCAGCCCGGACAGGGGGCGGGTTGAAAAACTGTTTTTT.

This sequence joins TRBV30 and TRBJ1-6, with 7 bases fitting TRBD1. V shed 4 bases and J 9 bases; nucleotides not matched to a gene: 6. Germline loops: CDR1 GTSNPN, CDR2 SVGIG (reference sequence). The CDR3 runs 13 residues. The CDR3 loop is CAWTRGRTSPLHF. The CDR3 DNA is TGTGCCTGGACGAGGGGGCGGACTTCACCCCTCCACTTT.

This chain uses TRBV6-1 with TRBJ2-7; D is perhaps TRBD1 (6 bases). Per the germline V gene, CDR1 is MNHNS and CDR2 is SASEGT. This CDR3 is built from 12 residues. Trimming took off 3 bases at V and 7 bases at J, with 10 bases between the two ends. CDR3 in amino acids: CASSDLGGEQYF. In DNA form, the CDR3 reads TGTGCCAGCAGTGATTTAGGGGGTGAGCAGTACTTC.

The V call is TRBV10-1, the J call TRBJ1-6; tentatively, D is TRBD1 (5 bases). Trimming removed 0 bases at V and 7 bases at J, with 10 bases between. Germline V gene sequence: CDR1 WNHNN, CDR2 SYGVQD (reference sequence). CDR3 length: 15 amino acids. The CDR3: CASSESRGLNSPLHF. For the CDR3, the DNA is TGCGCCAGCAGTGAGTCGAGGGGACTCAATTCACCCCTCCACTTT.

V gene TRBV7-8 combines with J gene TRBJ2-2; D is ambiguous. The V and J ends lost 2 bases and 0 bases respectively, with 10 bases between them. The germline CDR1 and CDR2 sequences are SGHVS and FQNEAQ. The CDR3 covers 16 residues. The DNA for the CDR3 is TGTGCCAGCAGCTTAACCCCCCGCGCGAACACCGGGGAGCTGTTTTTT. It encodes CASSLTPRANTGELFF.

Comment on this clone: The junction does not match germline at one end; this may be a read error. The chain recombines TRBV6-5 with TRBJ2-7; perhaps TRBD2 as D (6 bases). CDR1 is MNHEY, CDR2 SVGAGI, per germline. The length of the CDR3 is 12 residues. CDR3 sequence reads: CASSVGGTAEDF. The CDR3 coding sequence is TGTGCCAGCAGTGTTGGTGGGACTGCCGAGGACTTC.